One and the same sample provided the 20 T cell receptor gamma chains below, sequenced in a study of intestinal T cells in coeliac disease. Using roughly 200 ng of biopsy DNA, TRG was amplified with LymphoTrack primers. TCRdb re-called clones from the multiplex PCR reads via CATT. The repertoire holds hundreds of gamma-chain clones, with roughly 56% as singletons. Each case's genomic DNA was extracted from ten roughly 5.4-µm formalin-fixed paraffin-embedded scrolls. The sequenced sample consisted of a duodenal biopsy. The origin of the receptors is a human donor with celiac disease.

In its sample, this clone is hyperexpanded. The chain has TRGV2 and TRGJ1 or TRGJ2. The V gene end was trimmed by 0 bases and the J gene end by 7 bases; junction bases not matched to a gene: 9. Germline assignment: CDR1 EGSNGY and CDR2 YDSYNSKV. This CDR3 is built from 14 residues. Written as DNA, the CDR3 is TGTGCCACCTGGGACGGGCCGAGTTGCTATAAGAAACTCTTT. Protein sequence: CATWDGPSCYKKLF.

The rearrangement uses TRGV9 and TRGJ1 or TRGJ2. After removal of 11 bases from V and 10 bases from J, the junction contained 14 bases not matched to a gene. CDR3 length equals 11 residues. Germline CDR1 GITISATS, CDR2 ISYDGTV (reference sequence). The CDR3 DNA sequence: TGTGCCTCAAAGGGATTCCAAAAGAAACTCTTT. This codes for CASKGFQKKLF.

The J gene is TRGJP2, the V gene TRGV11. TRGV11 is known as an ORF, though its function is uncertain. CDR3 length: 16 residues. After removal of 15 bases from V and 0 bases from J, the junction contained 16 bases not matched to a gene. CDR3 region: CALLESSNSSDWIKTF. CDR3 in DNA: TGTGCCCTGCTGGAATCGTCCAATAGTAGTGATTGGATCAAGACGTTT.

The gene calls are TRGV8 and TRGJ1 or TRGJ2. Germline V gene lookup returns CDR1 VENAVY and CDR2 YDSYNSRV. The V segment lost 3 bases and the J segment 12 bases; nucleotides outside the gene matches: 14. CDR3 length: 13 amino acids. This CDR3 is CATWDLRVIRKLF. For the CDR3, the DNA is TGTGCCACCTGGGATTTAAGGGTTATAAGGAAACTCTTT.

The chain employs TRGV9 and TRGJ1 or TRGJ2. There are 10 residues in the CDR3. Germline V CDR1 and CDR2: GITISATS, ISYDGTV (reference sequence). The V and J ends lost 1 base and 13 bases, in that order; junction bases with no gene match: 4. Here the CDR3 DNA reads TGTGCCTTGTGGGAGGTCTTCAAACTCTTT. It encodes CALWEVFKLF.

Turning to this clone: The junction departs from the called germline gene at one end, perhaps through a read error. Other nucleotide sequences from this sample produce the same CDR3. The V and J genes are TRGV8 and TRGJ1 or TRGJ2. The CDR3 covers 13 residues. Germline V gene lookup returns CDR1 VENAVY and CDR2 YDSYNSRV. In DNA, the CDR3 is TGTGCCACCTGGGCTGCGTGGGATGATAAGAAACTCTTC. Its translation: CATWAAWDDKKLF.

The V call is TRGV9, the J call TRGJ1 or TRGJ2. J lost 10 bases, V lost 12 bases, and 18 bases had no gene match. The CDR3 has 12 residues. Germline assignment: CDR1 GITISATS and CDR2 ISYDGTV (reference sequence). The CDR3 nucleotides read TGTGCCATCAAAAGGGATTCCAAAAAGAAACTCTTT. Residues: CAIKRDSKKKLF.

Regarding this clone: The protein held in TCRdb is that of a much larger clone and does not match this DNA's translation at residue 5, likely because of a read error; the protein shown is translated from the DNA. V is TRGV10 and J is TRGJP1. TRGV10 has ORF status, its function being uncertain. V shed 8 bases, J shed 3 bases, and the junction held 13 bases outside the gene matches. The CDR3 runs to 16 residues. The DNA of the CDR3 is TGTGCTGCGTGGGGACACAATCAGTCCACTGGTTGGTTCAAGATATTT. Translation: CAAWGHNQSTGWFKIF.

This clone was observed a handful of times. The protein TCRdb gives is from a much larger clone and does not agree with this DNA's translation at residue 12, likely a read error; the protein shown here comes from the DNA. The chain recombines TRGV5 with TRGJ1 or TRGJ2. The CDR3 consists of 14 residues. The germline V gene encodes CDR1 VINAFY and CDR2 YDVSNSKD. This chain's CDR3 is CATWDRQESDKRLF. The CDR3 bases are TGTGCCACCTGGGACAGGCAGGAAAGCGATAAGAGACTCTTT.

In the case of this clone: Other DNA sequences in the sample encode the same CDR3. This chain connects TRGV3 to TRGJP1. V lost 3 bases, J lost 7 bases, and 17 bases stayed unmatched. CDR1 and CDR2 (germline): VTNTFY, YDVSTARD (reference sequence). This CDR3 contains 17 residues. For the CDR3, the DNA is TGTGCCACCTGGGACCGCTCGGGACCGTTGGGTGGTTGGTTCAAGATATTT. It is translated as CATWDRSGPLGGWFKIF.

By share of the sample, this clone is hyperexpanded. At the DNA level, this CDR3 is encoded by other sequences in the same sample as well. This sequence joins TRGV3 and TRGJ1 or TRGJ2. The CDR3 runs to 14 residues. Per the germline V gene, CDR1 is VTNTFY and CDR2 is YDVSTARD (reference sequence). The junction had 5 bases not matched to a gene; V was cut back by 0 bases and J by 3 bases. The CDR3 sequence is CATWDRDRYYKKLF. The CDR3 bases are TGTGCCACCTGGGACAGGGACCGTTATTATAAGAAACTCTTT.

The chain recombines TRGV10 with TRGJP1. TRGV10 counts as an open reading frame of uncertain function. The V gene end was trimmed by 8 bases and the J gene end by 0 bases; junction bases not matched to a gene: 10. The CDR3 spans 16 residues. Here the CDR3 DNA reads TGTGCTGCGTGGGATTATGGGGATACCACTGGTTGGTTCAAGATATTT. It is translated as CAAWDYGDTTGWFKIF.

The V and J genes are TRGV10 and TRGJ1 or TRGJ2. TRGV10 has ORF status, its function being uncertain. This CDR3 is built from 11 residues. The CDR3 DNA sequence: TGTGCGCGTGGGATTCGGTATAAGAAACTCTTT. Translation: CARGIRYKKLF.

The chain combines TRGV8 with TRGJP1. This CDR3 spans 17 amino acids. Unmatched junction bases numbered 17, after V lost 9 bases and J lost 1 base. Germline V gene lookup returns CDR1 VENAVY and CDR2 YDSYNSRV. CDR3 amino acids: CATNPPLRSTTGWFKIF. CDR3 coding DNA: TGTGCCACCAACCCCCCCCTTAGGAGTACCACTGGTTGGTTCAAGATATTT.

This rearrangement joins TRGV10 to TRGJP1. TRGV10 is assigned to the ORF class and has an uncertain function. J gave up 0 bases and V 13 bases, and 12 bases lay outside the gene matches. The CDR3 has 15 residues. The CDR3 reads CADVGHNTTGWFKIF. The CDR3 bases are TGTGCTGACGTGGGACATAATACCACTGGTTGGTTCAAGATATTT.

Worth noting for this clone: Other DNA sequences in the sample encode the same CDR3. The rearrangement links TRGV3 to TRGJP2. This CDR3 has 15 amino acids. Germline V gives CDR1 VTNTFY, CDR2 YDVSTARD (reference sequence). With 8 bases clipped from V and 3 bases from J, the junction kept 12 bases outside the gene matches. CDR3 in DNA: TGTGCCACCTTGGGACAGGCTCGTAGTGATTGGATCAAGACGTTT. This encodes CATLGQARSDWIKTF.

This chain uses TRGV2 with TRGJ1 or TRGJ2. Germline assignment: CDR1 EGSNGY and CDR2 YDSYNSKV. V lost 12 bases, J lost 2 bases, and 13 bases stayed unmatched. The CDR3 is 13 residues long. Here the CDR3 DNA reads TGTGCCGACCTGGGACGGGATTATTATAAGAAACTCTTT. Its protein product is CADLGRDYYKKLF.

The V call is TRGV8, the J call TRGJ1 or TRGJ2. V lost 5 bases, J lost 8 bases, and 15 bases stayed unmatched. CDR3 size: 14 residues. The germline V gene encodes CDR1 VENAVY and CDR2 YDSYNSRV. CDR3 in DNA: TGTGCCACCTGGGGCTGGCGTGGGAGTGATAAGAAACTCTTT. As protein: CATWGWRGSDKKLF.

This clone has a handful of counts. It may be a read error: a sequence one base away is much more abundant. The chain recombines TRGV10 with TRGJ1 or TRGJ2. TRGV10 has ORF status, its function being uncertain. The CDR3 contains 13 residues. The junction had 9 bases not matched to a gene; V was cut back by 8 bases and J by 4 bases. The CDR3 loop is CAAWDRVYYKKLF. Here the CDR3 DNA reads TGTGCTGCGTGGGATCGAGTCTATTATAAGAAACTCTTT.

The chain combines TRGV10 with TRGJ1 or TRGJ2. TRGV10 is placed among ORFs of uncertain function. V was clipped by 8 bases and J by 2 bases; unmatched bases: 7. The CDR3 spans 13 residues. CDR3 in amino acids: CAAWGSYYYKKLF. As DNA, the CDR3 is TGTGCTGCGTGGGGTTCTTATTATTATAAGAAACTCTTT.